The entry below gives a single TCR beta chain sequence along with its context. This clonotype was seen a few times. Which antigen it targets is not known. No clone much larger than this one lies a single base away; base qualities are absent. In the germline V gene (reference sequence), CDR1 corresponds to GTSNPN and CDR2 to SVGIG. Its CDR3 holds 14 amino acids, cysteine through phenylalanine. Only the CDR3 DNA is retained, 42 bases long and in frame from the first base. Relative to germline, V is 0 bases shorter and J is 2 bases shorter, with 8 bases between their ends. Sequenced using an Illumina HiSeq 2500. Quantitative 5'-RACE with molecular barcodes was the method used to prepare the TCR beta libraries. The paper's data handling went like this. Disease-linked TCR variants were identified with a new computational method built on a probabilistic model of VDJ rearrangement. TCRdb applied fastp at Q25 and MiXCR to the public reads, then kept only in-frame beta chains. Rows are combined by CDR3 protein, so each entry shows the most common genes and DNA. TCRdb assigned the V and J calls; the authors' analysis was not used. In all, the sample holds 200,000 to 250,000 distinct CDR3 sequences, and about 10% of those were seen once. The top ten clonotypes cover approximately 2.5% of the sample.

These data are taken from a study of CD8 T cells in ankylosing spondylitis (TCRdb year 2017). Context from the whole study: The study profiled T cell receptor beta repertoires in healthy donors and ankylosing spondylitis patients to find disease-linked TCR variants. In total, the full study cohort was made up of roughly 110 healthy donors and 25 ankylosing spondylitis patients. Samples of peripheral blood were taken, and for ankylosing spondylitis patients, synovial fluid was collected as well.

Broad study findings and their caveats: Blood from ankylosing spondylitis patients appeared to be characterized by a TCR beta motif made up of under ten highly homologous amino acid variants. Some TCR beta motif variants had previously been reported in synovial fluid and blood of reactive arthritis patients, which suggested common disease-initiation mechanisms. In peripheral blood, the disease-linked clones were found at relatively low frequencies and had a CD8+ phenotype. The disease-linked clones were reported as significantly enriched in matched synovial fluid samples from ankylosing spondylitis patients.

This receptor chain uses TRBV30 and TRBJ1-5, with the D gene call left open. Sequencing was done on a sample of blood, either unsorted or a sorted T cell fraction (not recorded which). This receptor was taken from a male donor with ankylosing spondylitis or in good health (not recorded which). For the CDR3, the sequence is CAWSVLVGNQPQHF. The sequence in DNA is TGTGCCTGGAGTGTACTGGTTGGCAATCAGCCCCAGCATTTT.